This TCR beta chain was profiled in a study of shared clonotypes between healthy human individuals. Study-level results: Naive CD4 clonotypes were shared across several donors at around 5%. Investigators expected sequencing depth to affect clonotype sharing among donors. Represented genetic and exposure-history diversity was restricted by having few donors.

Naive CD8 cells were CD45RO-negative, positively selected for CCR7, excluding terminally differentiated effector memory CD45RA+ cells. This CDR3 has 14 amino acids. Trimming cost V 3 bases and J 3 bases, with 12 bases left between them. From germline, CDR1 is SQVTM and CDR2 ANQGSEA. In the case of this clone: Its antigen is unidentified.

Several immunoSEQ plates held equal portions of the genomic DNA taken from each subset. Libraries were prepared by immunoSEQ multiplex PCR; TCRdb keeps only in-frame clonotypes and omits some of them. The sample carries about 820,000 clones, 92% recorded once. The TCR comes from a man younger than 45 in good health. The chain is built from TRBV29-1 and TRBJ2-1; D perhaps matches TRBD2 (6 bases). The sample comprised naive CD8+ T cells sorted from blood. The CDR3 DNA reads TGCAGCGTTGACGGGACTGAATACTACAATGAGCAGTTCTTC. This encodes CSVDGTEYYNEQFF.